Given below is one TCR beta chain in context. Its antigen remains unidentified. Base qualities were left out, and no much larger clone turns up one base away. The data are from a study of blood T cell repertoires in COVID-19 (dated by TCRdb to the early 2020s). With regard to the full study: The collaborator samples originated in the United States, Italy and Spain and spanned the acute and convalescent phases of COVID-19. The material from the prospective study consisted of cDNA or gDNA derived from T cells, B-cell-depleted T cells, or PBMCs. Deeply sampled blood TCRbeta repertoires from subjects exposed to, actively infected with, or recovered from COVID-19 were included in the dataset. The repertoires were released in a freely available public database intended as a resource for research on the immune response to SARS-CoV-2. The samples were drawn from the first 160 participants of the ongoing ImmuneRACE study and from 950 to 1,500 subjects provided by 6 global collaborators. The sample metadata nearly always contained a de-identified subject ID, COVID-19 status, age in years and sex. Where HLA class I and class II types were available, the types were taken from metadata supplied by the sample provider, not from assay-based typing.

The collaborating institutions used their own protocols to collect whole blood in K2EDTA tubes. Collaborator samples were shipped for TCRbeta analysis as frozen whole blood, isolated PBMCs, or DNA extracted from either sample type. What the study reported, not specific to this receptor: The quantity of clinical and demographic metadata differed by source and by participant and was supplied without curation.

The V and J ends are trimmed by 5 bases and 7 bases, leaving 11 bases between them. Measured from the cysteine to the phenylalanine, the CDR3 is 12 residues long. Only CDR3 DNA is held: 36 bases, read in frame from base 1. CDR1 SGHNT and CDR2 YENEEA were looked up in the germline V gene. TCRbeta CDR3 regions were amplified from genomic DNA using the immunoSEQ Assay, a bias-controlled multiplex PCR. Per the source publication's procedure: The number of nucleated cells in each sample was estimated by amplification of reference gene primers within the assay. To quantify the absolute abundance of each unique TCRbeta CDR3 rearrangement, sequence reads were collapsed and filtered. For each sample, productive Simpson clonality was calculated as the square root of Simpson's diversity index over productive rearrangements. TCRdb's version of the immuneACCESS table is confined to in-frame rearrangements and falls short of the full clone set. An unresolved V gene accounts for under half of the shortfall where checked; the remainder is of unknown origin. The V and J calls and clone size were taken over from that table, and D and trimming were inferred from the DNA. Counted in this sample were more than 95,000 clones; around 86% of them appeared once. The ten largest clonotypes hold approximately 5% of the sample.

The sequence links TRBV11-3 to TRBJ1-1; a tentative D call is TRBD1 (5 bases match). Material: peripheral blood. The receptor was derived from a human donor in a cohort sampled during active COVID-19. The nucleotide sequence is TGTGCCAGCAGCGAGTCCCAGGGTGAAGCTTTCTTT. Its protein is CASSESQGEAFF.